This TCR beta chain was sequenced for a study of blood T cells in healthy people across ages. The overall study: About one barcoded beta molecule per two T cells was the capture yield of template switching. Study-level findings and limits: Roughly linear declines in TCR beta diversity per million T cells occurred with age.

Healthy individuals of Caucasian origin from Russia, aged about 6 to 90, served as donors. The CDR3 is 15 amino acids. Trimming cost V 5 bases and J 5 bases, with 17 bases left between them. Germline V gene sequence: CDR1 SGHTA, CDR2 FQGNSA. Turning to this clonotype: Antigen: not known.

The authors ran a second PCR of roughly 6 to 11 cycles using a sample-barcoded 5' primer and a J-beta primer mix. MiXCR was run by TCRdb on the 5' RACE reads, yielding one entry per CDR3 protein. The table lists approximately 800,000 distinct CDR3 sequences, about half of them singletons. Sequences were obtained from blood. The TCR was taken from a man older than 75 in good health. The gene calls are TRBV7-2 and TRBJ2-3; D could derive from TRBD1 or TRBD2 (5 bases each). The CDR3: CASSPRHGAGDTQYF. The CDR3, as DNA: TGTGCCAGCAGCCCCCGGCACGGGGCTGGAGATACGCAGTATTTT.